This T cell receptor beta chain was sequenced for a study of tissue T cells after allogeneic stem cell transplantation. This clone was counted only a few times. The genes are named according to mouse. TCRbeta CDR3 was sequenced at survey depth with template counts. Only in-frame clones appear in the TCRdb table, and some are missing; sequencing was by immunoSEQ multiplex PCR. The sample consists of about 630 clones, about two thirds of them appearing once. This TCR derives from a female BALB/c mouse in good health. The strain's MHC type: H2-d. Specimen: lymph node tissue.

The covered CDR3 bases are TGTGCAAGCAGCTTAGACAGTATTTCCAACGAAAGATTATTT. This codes for CASSLDSISNERLF. The entire CDR3 protein reads CASSLDSISNERLFF. V usage is TRBV16 and J usage is TRBJ1-4, with D unclear. Coverage ceases 1 residue before the CDR3 finishes, and the germline J gene fills in the end. With 0 bases removed from V and 0 bases from J, the gap between germline ends came to 5 bases. The CDR3 has 15 amino acids. Germline CDR1 is SGHSA and CDR2 is FRNQAP.